This T cell receptor beta chain emerged from a study of T cell changes during pregnancy in multiple sclerosis. This table comes from immunoSEQ multiplex PCR, and its TCRdb copy is limited to in-frame clones, with some not included. The sample records around 73,000 clones, 85% to 95% being singletons. V shed 3 bases and J shed 1 base, with 10 bases lying between them. Germline CDR1 reads MDHEN; CDR2 reads SYDVKM. The CDR3 length is 15 residues. The rearrangement uses TRBV28 and TRBJ2-4; D call uncertain. The starting material was peripheral blood, obtained in the third trimester of pregnancy. This TCR derives from a female donor in good health, enrolled as a control in a pregnancy study. The CDR3 nucleotides read TGTGCCAGCAGTTTTCTTATTTCCGCCAAAAACATTCAGTACTTC. It encodes CASSFLISAKNIQYF.